The 9 T cell receptor beta chains below come from one sample, sequenced in a study of beta chain features in type 1 diabetes. Investigators reverse transcribed all isolated RNA, so they sequenced expressed TCRB transcripts. Only in-frame clones appear in the TCRdb table, and some are missing; sequencing was by immunoSEQ multiplex PCR. Found here are about 140,000 clones, approximately 10% of them singletons; the top ten hold 0.65%. Sequenced material: central memory CD4+ T cells from blood. All receptors derive from a woman between 35 and 50 years old in good health.

In its sample, this clone was seen a few times. The chain employs TRBV6-1 and TRBJ2-3; 9 bases match TRBD1. Germline V lookup: CDR1 MNHNS, CDR2 SASEGT. The CDR3 extends over 16 amino acids. V lost 2 bases to trimming and J lost 4 bases; unmatched junction nucleotides: 7. The CDR3 protein is CASSEQPGQGADTQYF. In DNA form, the CDR3 reads TGTGCCAGCAGTGAACAACCGGGACAGGGAGCAGATACGCAGTATTTT.

This clone was found a few times. The gene calls are TRBV5-4 and TRBJ2-5; possible D gene TRBD2, 6 bases. Trimming took off 4 bases at V and 5 bases at J, with 18 bases between the two ends. The CDR3 totals 15 residues. Germline V gene sequence: CDR1 SGHNT, CDR2 YYREEE (reference sequence). CDR3 bases: TGTGCCAGCAGCCTGGGGACTGGAGGATGGGAGACCCAGTACTTC. Amino acid sequence: CASSLGTGGWETQYF.

This clone came up a few times. The chain has TRBV5-1 and TRBJ2-1, with D possibly TRBD1 on 5 matching bases. The CDR3 contains 16 residues. CDR1 and CDR2 from the germline V gene are SGHRS and YFSETQ. With 4 bases removed from V and 6 bases from J, the gap between germline ends came to 20 bases. The CDR3 loop reads CASSPALGQGSNEQFF. The CDR3 nucleotides are TGCGCCAGCAGCCCAGCTCTCGGTCAGGGCAGCAATGAGCAGTTCTTC.

This rearrangement joins TRBV5-1 to TRBJ1-6, with D possibly TRBD1 on 6 matching bases. CDR1 and CDR2 from the germline V gene are SGHRS and YFSETQ. The V end lost 4 bases, the J end lost 8 bases, and 13 bases lay between the germline ends. This CDR3 is 14 amino acids long. The CDR3 sequence: CASSPGTYDSPLHF. CDR3 DNA sequence: TGCGCCAGCAGCCCCGGGACATACGATTCACCCCTCCACTTT.

This chain uses TRBV5-4 with TRBJ2-1; TRBD1 is a possible D gene (6 bases). CDR3 length: 15 residues. V was clipped by 7 bases and J by 6 bases, with 20 bases between them. Looked up from germline, CDR1 is SGHNT and CDR2 is YYREEE (reference sequence). In DNA form, the CDR3 reads TGTGCCAGCTCATCCACAGGGAATTCAATCAATGAGCAGTTCTTC. It translates to CASSSTGNSINEQFF.

In this sample, this clone turned up many times. The chain joins TRBV28 to TRBJ1-5; 7 bases agree with TRBD1. CDR3 length: 14 residues. CDR1 is MDHEN, CDR2 SYDVKM, per germline. Germline trimming cut 6 bases from V and 4 bases from J; bases unmatched to any gene: 6. The DNA of the CDR3 is TGTGCCAGCAGCCACGGACAGGTTAATCAGCCCCAGCATTTT. As protein: CASSHGQVNQPQHF.

This clone came up a few times. The V and J genes are TRBV2 and TRBJ1-5, with D tentatively TRBD1 (5 bases). Germline V gene sequence: CDR1 SNHLY, CDR2 FYNNEI. V shed 4 bases and J shed 5 bases, with 9 bases lying between them. CDR3 length equals 13 residues. As DNA, the CDR3 is TGTGCCAGCAGTGCAGGGTTCGATCAGCCCCAGCATTTT. It is translated as CASSAGFDQPQHF.

The chain couples TRBV19 to TRBJ2-6; 7 bases are a match to TRBD1. The J segment lost 0 bases and the V segment lost 6 bases, leaving 14 bases of the junction unmatched. The CDR3 is 19 residues long. Germline CDR1 LNHDA, CDR2 SQIVND (reference sequence). The CDR3 is CASRPQPGQSSSGANVLTF. The CDR3 DNA is TGTGCCAGTAGACCACAACCGGGACAGTCGTCCTCTGGGGCCAACGTCCTGACTTTC.

This clone was detected only a few times. V is TRBV7-7 and J is TRBJ2-7; the D is unclear. The CDR3 has 14 residues. Germline-derived CDR1 and CDR2 are SSHAT and FNYEAQ (reference sequence). Trimming cost V 5 bases and J 7 bases, with 18 bases left between them. Written as DNA, the CDR3 is TGTGCCAGCAGCCCCCGCGGTCGAAGTGGTGAGCAGTACTTC. Translating gives CASSPRGRSGEQYF.